The 26 T cell receptor beta chains below all came from one sample that was sequenced in a study of T cells of healthy individuals. MiXCR was run by TCRdb on the 5' RACE reads, yielding one entry per CDR3 protein. Among 63,000 or so distinct CDR3 sequences listed, around 15% were seen once. Receptors originate from a human donor in good health.

This clonotype was counted a single time. The junction departs from the called germline gene at one end, perhaps through a read error. The V gene is TRBV11-2, the J gene TRBJ2-7; D possibly corresponds to TRBD2 (5 bases). The germline gives CDR1 SGHAT, CDR2 FQNNGV. CDR3 size: 12 residues. CDR3 protein: CVSSLGVYEQYF. DNA for the CDR3: TGTGTCAGCAGCTTGGGAGTCTACGAGCAGTACTTC.

This clonotype has a handful of counts. V usage is TRBV7-2 and J usage is TRBJ1-2; the D gene is possibly TRBD1 (6 bases). The V gene lost 2 bases and the J gene lost 6 bases, with 10 bases spanning the gap. The CDR3 has 13 residues. Germline-derived CDR1 and CDR2 are SGHTA and FQGNSA. The CDR3 bases are TGTGCCAGCAGCTTAAGGGGGTGGGATGGCTACACCTTC. Translating gives CASSLRGWDGYTF. Variable domain in full (rest from reference TRBV7-2 and TRBJ1-2): GAGVSQSPSNKVTEKGKDVELRCDPISGHTALYWYRQSLGQGLEFLIYFQGNSAPDKSGLPSDRFSAERTGGSVSTLTIQRTQQEDSAVYLCASSLRGWDGYTFGSGTRLTVV.

This clonotype was seen ten or more times. The chain couples TRBV18 to TRBJ1-4, with D possibly being TRBD1 (6 bases). The V end lost 3 bases, the J end lost 5 bases, and 13 bases lay between the germline ends. Germline V gene data show CDR1 as KGHSH and CDR2 as LQKENI. This CDR3 is built from 15 residues. CDR3 sequence: CASSPRKGGNEKLFF. CDR3 coding DNA: TGTGCCAGCTCACCTCGAAAGGGGGGGAATGAAAAACTGTTTTTT.

The chain has TRBV12-3 or TRBV12-4 and TRBJ2-7; 11 bases match TRBD2. With V trimmed by 3 bases and J by 6 bases, 22 bases remained unmatched. This CDR3 comprises 20 residues. The CDR3 loop reads CASSFELGLAVTPTQSEQYF. CDR3 nucleotide sequence: TGTGCCAGCAGTTTCGAGTTGGGACTAGCGGTTACCCCTACGCAGAGCGAGCAGTACTTC.

The V gene is TRBV7-2, the J gene TRBJ1-1; D is undetermined. The ends were cut back, 5 bases at V and 0 bases at J, with 7 bases in the middle. Germline CDR1 and CDR2: SGHTA and FQGNSA. The CDR3 is made up of 13 amino acids. The CDR3 coding sequence is TGTGCCAGCAGCCGCGATATGAACACTGAAGCTTTCTTT. Protein: CASSRDMNTEAFF.

This clonotype was counted ten times or more. The CDR3 DNA is TGTGCCAGCAGTGCAAAAAAAGTTCAAGAGACCCAGTACTTC. It codes for CASSAKKVQETQYF. The chain combines TRBV25-1 with TRBJ2-5; D unresolved. V lost 4 bases and J lost 2, with 11 bases in between. This CDR3 comprises 14 residues. Germline V gene lookup returns CDR1 MGHDK and CDR2 SYGVNS. Filled out from reference TRBV25-1 and TRBJ2-5, the complete variable domain reads EADIYQTPRYLVIGTGKKITLECSQTMGHDKMYWYQQDPGMELHLIHYSYGVNSTEKGDLSSESTVSRIRTEHFPLTLESARPSHTSQYLCASSAKKVQETQYFGPGTRLLVL.

This clonotype appeared a few times. The genes are TRBV7-9 and TRBJ1-4; D remains ambiguous. There are 15 residues in the CDR3. Germline V gene data show CDR1 as SEHNR and CDR2 as FQNEAQ (reference sequence). Trimming removed 1 base at V and 7 bases at J, with 13 bases between. CDR3 protein: CASSLGAMRPEKLFF. As DNA, the CDR3 is TGTGCCAGCAGCTTAGGGGCAATGCGCCCTGAAAAACTGTTTTTT.

This clonotype was seen more than once but under ten times. The rearrangement joins TRBV20-1 to TRBJ1-6, with TRBD1 as a possible D gene (5 bases). This CDR3 comprises 17 residues. CDR1 is DFQATT and CDR2 is SNEGSKA in the germline V gene (reference sequence). V lost 3 bases and J lost 0, with 15 bases in between. The CDR3 sequence is CSARLARGGSYNSPLHF. CDR3 nucleotide sequence: TGCAGTGCTAGGCTGGCTAGGGGAGGCTCCTATAATTCACCCCTCCACTTT.

This clonotype was seen ten or more times. V and J are TRBV20-1 and TRBJ2-3; D perhaps matches TRBD1 (6 bases). V gave up 5 bases and J gave up 6 bases, with 18 bases separating them. The V gene's germline CDR1 is DFQATT and CDR2 SNEGSKA (reference sequence). The CDR3 covers 14 residues. The CDR3 bases are TGCAGTGCTTGGACAGTCGGCGGCAAGGATACGCAGTATTTT. Its protein is CSAWTVGGKDTQYF.

This clonotype was detected ten times or more. The chain couples TRBV7-9 to TRBJ2-3; 7 bases match TRBD2. The CDR3 extends over 15 amino acids. In germline, CDR1 is SEHNR, CDR2 FQNEAQ (reference sequence). Trimming at V came to 5 bases and at J to 2 bases, leaving 7 bases not matched to a gene. CDR3 coding DNA: TGTGCCAGCAGCCGGAGCGGGGACCTCACAGATACGCAGTATTTT. Translation: CASSRSGDLTDTQYF.

This clonotype was observed many times. The chain links TRBV10-3 to TRBJ2-1; 11 bases are shared with TRBD2. The CDR3 spans 15 residues. Trimming cost V 2 bases and J 6 bases; bases outside gene matches: 3. CDR1 and CDR2 (germline): ENHRY, SYGVKD. The CDR3 DNA reads as TGTGCCATCAGTGAGGTGGGGACTAGCGGCAATGAGCAGTTCTTC. Translated: CAISEVGTSGNEQFF.

This chain joins TRBV6-2 or TRBV6-3 and TRBJ1-1; TRBD1 matches 8 bases. The germline V gene encodes CDR1 MNHEY and CDR2 SVGEGT. Trimming cost V 7 bases and J 7 bases; bases outside gene matches: 8. CDR3 length: 13 amino acids. The CDR3 DNA reads as TGTGCCAGCACTCAGGGGGCTCTGGGTGAAGCTTTCTTT. Residues: CASTQGALGEAFF.

The sample holds many counts of this clonotype. The chain uses TRBV30 and TRBJ1-4; TRBD1 aligns across 9 bases. Germline V gene lookup returns CDR1 GTSNPN and CDR2 SVGIG (reference sequence). CDR3 length: 18 amino acids. The V segment lost 0 bases and the J segment 3 bases; nucleotides outside the gene matches: 11. This chain's CDR3 is CAWSVRGQGRGANEKLFF. DNA of the CDR3: TGTGCCTGGAGTGTAAGGGGACAGGGTCGAGGGGCTAATGAAAAACTGTTTTTT. Filled out from reference TRBV30 and TRBJ1-4, the complete variable domain reads SQTIHQWPATLVQPVGSPLSLECTVEGTSNPNLYWYRQAAGRGLQLLFYSVGIGQISSEVPQNLSASRPQDRQFILSSKKLLLSDSGFYLCAWSVRGQGRGANEKLFFGSGTQLSVL.

This clonotype was seen a handful of times. This chain uses TRBV28 with TRBJ2-2, with 7 positions matching TRBD1. V trimming: 8 bases; J trimming: 7 bases; junction bases outside the gene matches: 7. CDR1 is MDHEN, CDR2 SYDVKM, per germline. This CDR3 comprises 13 residues. CDR3 sequence: CASGGQVHGELFF. In nucleotides, the CDR3 is TGTGCCAGCGGAGGACAGGTCCACGGGGAGCTGTTTTTT.

This clonotype was counted between two and nine times. V is TRBV24-1 and J is TRBJ2-1, with D perhaps matching TRBD2 (6 bases). V lost 9 bases, J lost 7 bases, and 18 bases lay in between. Germline V CDR1 and CDR2: KGHDR, SFDVKD. The CDR3 contains 14 residues. The CDR3 coding sequence is TGTGCCACCTCACTCGGAGGGCCGGGGAATGAGCAGTTCTTC. As protein: CATSLGGPGNEQFF.

The rearrangement links TRBV7-6 to TRBJ2-3, with 9 bases aligning to TRBD2. The germline CDR1 and CDR2 sequences are SGHVS and FNYEAQ. Losses at the gene ends were 5 bases for V and 4 bases for J; bases not matched to a gene: 10. The CDR3 is made up of 16 amino acids. CDR3 sequence reads: CASSPPSGAGADTQYF. The CDR3 DNA is TGTGCCAGCAGCCCCCCTAGCGGGGCGGGGGCAGATACGCAGTATTTT.

The V and J genes are TRBV10-3 and TRBJ1-4; no definite D call. The ends were cut back, 2 bases at V and 8 bases at J, with 12 bases in the middle. Germline V gene lookup returns CDR1 ENHRY and CDR2 SYGVKD. This CDR3 has 14 residues. For the CDR3, the DNA is TGTGCCATCAGTGAGGGGGAAACGGGGGAAAAACTGTTTTTT. Translated, it gives CAISEGETGEKLFF.

The J gene is TRBJ2-2, the V gene TRBV29-1; D is uncertain. The CDR3 sequence is 15 residues long. In germline, CDR1 is SQVTM, CDR2 ANQGSEA. V lost 2 bases and J 4 bases, leaving 14 bases between the germline ends. DNA for the CDR3: TGCAGCGTTGAAACCCAATACGACCCCACCGGGGAGCTGTTTTTT. Translation gives CSVETQYDPTGELFF.

The chain carries TRBV20-1 and TRBJ2-4, with D possibly TRBD1 on 5 matching bases. Germline CDR1 reads DFQATT; CDR2 reads SNEGSKA (reference sequence). This CDR3 contains 15 residues. The V end lost 0 bases, the J end lost 3 bases, and 12 bases lay between the germline ends. The CDR3 spells CSARDTGFIKNIQYF. In DNA, the CDR3 is TGCAGTGCTAGAGATACAGGATTTATCAAAAACATTCAGTACTTC.

This chain connects TRBV9 to TRBJ1-1; tentatively, D is TRBD1 (5 bases). V lost 0 bases and J 4 bases, leaving 13 bases between the germline ends. In germline, CDR1 is SGDLS, CDR2 YYNGEE. The CDR3 contains 15 residues. The CDR3 loop reads CASSVESGGGTEAFF. In DNA, the CDR3 is TGTGCCAGCAGCGTAGAATCTGGGGGAGGCACTGAAGCTTTCTTT.

This clonotype was detected ten times or more. V gene TRBV20-1 combines with J gene TRBJ2-1; the match to TRBD2 covers 8 bases. V trimming: 0 bases; J trimming: 7 bases; junction bases outside the gene matches: 2. The CDR3 sequence is 13 residues long. Germline V gives CDR1 DFQATT, CDR2 SNEGSKA (reference sequence). This chain's CDR3 is CSARDREGNEQFF. CDR3 nucleotides: TGCAGTGCTAGAGATCGGGAGGGGAATGAGCAGTTCTTC.

The V gene is TRBV20-1, the J gene TRBJ2-3; D call uncertain. This CDR3 is 12 amino acids long. Germline assignment: CDR1 DFQATT and CDR2 SNEGSKA (reference sequence). CDR3 bases: TGCAGCGTGACTTCCAGCACAGATACGCAGTATTTT. Translating gives CSVTSSTDTQYF.

This clonotype showed up many times. J is TRBJ2-7 and V is TRBV29-1, with TRBD2 identical over 9 bases. Looked up from germline, CDR1 is SQVTM and CDR2 is ANQGSEA. J was trimmed by 4 bases and V by 5 bases; bases with no gene match: 6. The length of the CDR3 is 13 residues. The CDR3 coding sequence is TGCAGCGTTCCCGGGACTAGCTTGTACGAGCAGTACTTC. It translates to CSVPGTSLYEQYF.

This clonotype was seen ten or more times. This chain connects TRBV7-2 to TRBJ2-3; TRBD2 matches 9 bases. The germline V gene encodes CDR1 SGHTA and CDR2 FQGNSA. This CDR3 spans 17 amino acids. J lost 6 bases, V lost 4 bases, and 14 bases had no gene match. The DNA of the CDR3 is TGTGCCAGCAGCTCCTTAGGGCCTGCGGGGGGGAAGGATACGCAGTATTTT. Residues: CASSSLGPAGGKDTQYF.

This clonotype was seen more than once but under ten times. The chain carries TRBV4-2 and TRBJ2-3; no firm D call. This CDR3 region has 15 residues. V was cut by 6 bases and J by 2 bases, with 15 bases left in between. From germline, CDR1 is LGHNA and CDR2 YNFKEQ. CDR3 nucleotide sequence: TGTGCCAGCAGTCCAGAGACGGTGGTCACAGATACGCAGTATTTT. This sequence encodes CASSPETVVTDTQYF.

This clonotype was seen repeatedly, ten times or more. The chain couples TRBV7-3 to TRBJ2-1; TRBD2 agrees at 9 bases. This CDR3 region has 19 residues. Germline-derived CDR1 and CDR2 are SGHTA and FQGTGA. V lost 2 bases to trimming and J lost 7 bases; unmatched junction nucleotides: 18. Here the CDR3 DNA reads TGTGCCAGCAGCTTAGAGGGGACTAGCAATTCGGAACAGAGGAATGAGCAGTTCTTC. Translation: CASSLEGTSNSEQRNEQFF.